This T cell receptor (beta chain) was observed in a study of molecular identifiers for immune sequencing clone quantification. This CDR3 contains 18 residues. Looked up from germline, CDR1 is MNHEY and CDR2 is SMNVEV (reference sequence). Trimming at V came to 5 bases and at J to 0 bases, leaving 14 bases not matched to a gene. This clonotype was recorded many times. TCRdb used MiXCR to reprocess the PCR reads, holding one entry per CDR3 protein. The sample carries hundreds of thousands of distinct CDR3 sequences, nearly 20% recorded once. The source is a human donor in good health. Some libraries in this study had Jurkat cell RNA spiked in. Source material: naive CD8+ T cells from blood, with Jurkat cell RNA spiked in. Subset defined: FACS-sorted CD8+CD4-CCR7+CD45RA+ naive T cells. The chain is built from TRBV27 and TRBJ1-1; 8 positions match TRBD1. As DNA, the CDR3 is TGTGCCAGCAGTCAAATCCCCCGGGGCAGGGGGCTGAACACTGAAGCTTTCTTT. Protein sequence: CASSQIPRGRGLNTEAFF.